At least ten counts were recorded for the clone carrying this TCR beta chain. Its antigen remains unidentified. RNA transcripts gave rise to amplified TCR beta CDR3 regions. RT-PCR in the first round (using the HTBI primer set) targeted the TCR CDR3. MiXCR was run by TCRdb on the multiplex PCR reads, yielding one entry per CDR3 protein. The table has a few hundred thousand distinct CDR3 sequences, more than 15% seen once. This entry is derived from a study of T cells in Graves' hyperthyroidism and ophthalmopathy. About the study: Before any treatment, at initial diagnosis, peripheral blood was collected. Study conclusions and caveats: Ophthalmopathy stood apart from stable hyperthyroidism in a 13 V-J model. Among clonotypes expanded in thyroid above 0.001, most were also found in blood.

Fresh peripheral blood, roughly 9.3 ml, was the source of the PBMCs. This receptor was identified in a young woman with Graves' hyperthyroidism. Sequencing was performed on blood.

This CDR3 reads CSLAGDTGELFF. CDR3 bases: TGCAGTCTAGCGGGAGACACCGGGGAGCTGTTTTTT. The rearrangement joins TRBV20-1 to TRBJ2-2, with 10 bases matching TRBD2. CDR3 size: 12 residues. J was trimmed by 3 bases and V by 8 bases; bases with no gene match: 0. Germline-derived CDR1 and CDR2 are DFQATT and SNEGSKA (reference sequence).